This paragraph reports one T cell receptor beta chain. Its antigen is unidentified. This was the immunoSEQ version 4 assay in survey mode. TCRdb's copy holds only in-frame clones and misses some; the assay was immunoSEQ multiplex PCR. The sample records some 50,000 clones, approximately 90% being singletons. Cells were stimulated nonspecifically with anti-CD3/anti-CD28 magnetic beads. Sorting of responding CD4+ T cells relied on upregulated CD40 ligand together with CD69. Looked up from germline, CDR1 is SGHKS and CDR2 is YYEKEE (reference sequence). The CDR3 has 15 amino acids. V gave up 3 bases and J gave up 0 bases, with 12 bases separating them. The data stem from a study of persistence of HIV-infected CD4 T cells. Across the study: Donors had been on suppressive ART for a median of around eight years. Up to roughly 180 mL blood was drawn at multiple time points; a couple of donors had single-time leukapheresis.

Whole-study findings and limits: Degenerate expanded CDR3beta sequences were enriched among CMV- and Gag-responding cells.

This material consisted of CD4+ T cells sorted from PBMCs after approximately 20-hour stimulation, taken from a patient who received antiretroviral therapy. This TCR came from an adult woman with HIV who was CMV-seropositive. The chain carries TRBV5-5 and TRBJ1-1, with a weak D call TRBD1 (5 bases). CDR3 DNA: TGTGCCAGCAGCTCCGGACACAATATGAACACTGAAGCTTTCTTT. Its translation is CASSSGHNMNTEAFF.